Sequencing of this TCR beta chain was carried out in a study of T cells in localized non-small cell lung cancer (dated by TCRdb to the early 2020s). Turning to the overall study: Comparing tumors with uninvolved tumor-adjacent lungs, the study looked at the T cell repertoires of 236 patients with early-stage NSCLC. The cohort comprised around 250 treatment-naïve NSCLC patients with resected, localized lung tumors. The mean age of the NSCLC patients was under 70 years, with 120 to 150 men and 95 to 110 women. What the research found in general, with its limitations: Multi-region tumor sequencing was not performed, so intratumor heterogeneity could not be excluded. A median of 57 of the top 100 tumor clones were detected in paired uninvolved adjacent lung, and about 29 of these tumor clones were also found among the top 100 clones of the paired uninvolved adjacent lung. Higher blood T cell density associated with longer overall survival, while higher adjacent-lung clonality associated with shorter survival. Uninvolved tumor-adjacent lung showed the highest T cell clonality, higher than tumor, which suggests more focused antigenic responses in the uninvolved tumor-adjacent lung. Because the study design was exploratory, TCR variables were selected using unadjusted p-values without false-discovery rate correction.

A word on this clone: Which antigen it targets is not known. No qualities accompany the bases; no much larger clone lies one base away.

The immunoSEQ Assay was used to sequence TCR beta CDR3 regions from DNA. Under the source paper's analysis protocol: T cell density was computed as TCR beta template counts normalized to usable DNA estimated by amplifying housekeeping genes. Richness was estimated with the preseqR package, extrapolating to 400,000 templates for PBMC samples and 120,000 templates for tissue samples. Clonality was calculated as one minus Pielou's evenness. Tissue-enriched TCRs were identified through differential abundance testing performed on productive amino-acid clonotypes, with a minimum total count of 5 and an alpha of 0.1. Repertoire overlap between compartments was quantified with the Jaccard Index and Morisita Overlap Index. GLIPH grouped TCR beta CDR3s together with public tetramer-defined viral CDR3s, and a viral motif had to include at least three viral sequences and show V-gene enrichment. The table comes from immuneACCESS by way of TCRdb, which keeps in-frame sequences with V and J called. Part of the clones is missing from these tables; in studies checked, under half for an unresolved V gene and the rest for unknown reasons. That table is the source of V, J and clone size, and D and trimming were worked out from the DNA. Here the sample has 25,000 to 30,000 clones; about 81% occur a single time. The ten largest make up roughly 4.3% of the sample.

Cut back by 5 bases and 0 bases, the V and J ends lie 6 bases apart. The germline V gene specifies SGHTA as CDR1 and FQGNSA as CDR2. Spanning cysteine to phenylalanine, the CDR3 consists of 13 amino acids. The kept DNA is CDR3 alone, 39 bases in frame from the first base. At diagnosis, peripheral blood, uninvolved tumor-adjacent lung and tumor were collected and stored as a combination of fresh-frozen and FFPE material. For TCR repertoire profiling, the blood samples were analyzed as peripheral blood mononuclear cells. Recombination connected TRBV7-2 to TRBJ2-3, with the D gene uncertain. Sample: peripheral blood, taken before any cancer treatment. This clonotype was sampled from a woman aged 40-70 years with stage I lung adenocarcinoma. The CDR3 reads CASSPSSTDTQYF. The DNA sequence is given as TGTGCCAGCAGCCCCTCTAGCACAGATACGCAGTATTTT.